This T cell receptor beta chain was sequenced in a study of a mutant IDH1 vaccine in newly diagnosed glioma. Background on the study: Among treated patients, about 60% were male and about 40% female, and mean age was about 41 years. Most patients had radiochemotherapy with temozolomide before enrollment; others had one alone.

Specified time point: baseline, week 1 (first vaccination visit). As to treatment: pre-vaccination baseline after standard-of-care therapy. Donor tumors were new WHO grade 3 or 4 IDH1-mutant, ATRX-lost astrocytomas. Here immunoSEQ multiplex PCR was the method, and the copy in TCRdb shows in-frame clones only, minus some. The sample holds roughly 38,000 clones, around four fifths seen once. A remark on this clone: The antigen is not known.

Points from the study as a whole: Immune responses arising from the vaccine appeared in 90% to 95% of patients.

V was trimmed by 6 bases and J by 4 bases, leaving 18 bases between them. The length of the CDR3 is 15 residues. Germline V CDR1 and CDR2: MNHNY, SVGAGI (reference sequence). Specimen: PBMCs, collected from a glioma patient treated with radiotherapy, temozolomide or both. The sequence came from a man in his forties with glioma. Some clones in this sample may be carry-over from other donors' samples. The chain combines TRBV6-6 with TRBJ1-2; D gene ambiguous. In nucleotides, the CDR3 is TGTGCCAGCAGCAACCCCATGACGAGTTTCTATGGCTACACCTTC. Translating it yields CASSNPMTSFYGYTF.